The 6 T cell receptor beta chains listed next were all sequenced from one sample in a study of blood T cell repertoires in COVID-19. Data came from immunoSEQ multiplex PCR; TCRdb stores just in-frame clones and leaves some out. The table lists 150,000 to 200,000 clones, over 75% of them singletons. The specimen sequenced was peripheral blood. Receptors originate from a man aged 65-85 years with active or convalescent COVID-19.

Concerning this clone: Other nucleotide sequences from this sample produce the same CDR3. The rearrangement uses TRBV5-1 and TRBJ2-1; D gene uncertain. CDR3 length: 14 residues. V gave up 0 bases and J gave up 0 bases, with 4 bases separating them. Germline V lookup: CDR1 SGHRS, CDR2 YFSETQ. The CDR3 is CASSLGSSYNEQFF. In DNA, the CDR3 is TGCGCCAGCAGCTTGGGTAGCTCCTACAATGAGCAGTTCTTC.

This clone has only a few counts. The chain is built from TRBV6-1 and TRBJ2-5, with D uncertain. The CDR3 spans 15 residues. Trimming left V 0 bases short and J 1 base short, with 9 bases between. Germline CDR1 is MNHNS and CDR2 is SASEGT. Written as DNA, the CDR3 is TGTGCCAGCAGTGAAGCTTATCGACTCCAAGAGACCCAGTACTTC. This encodes CASSEAYRLQETQYF.

V usage is TRBV21-1 and J usage is TRBJ2-6; TRBD1, the D gene given by the table, was not confirmed from the DNA. TRBV21-1 is a listed pseudogene. This CDR3 is built from 18 residues. The CDR3 DNA is TGTGCCAGCAGCACTCCCGGACAGCTTAGCTCTGGGGCCAACGTCCTGACTTTC. Encoded protein: CASSTPGQLSSGANVLTF.

This clone was picked up one time. The chain combines TRBV5-1 with TRBJ1-4, with 7 positions matching TRBD1. The V gene's germline CDR1 is SGHRS and CDR2 YFSETQ. CDR3 length: 15 residues. J was trimmed by 7 bases and V by 4 bases; bases with no gene match: 10. The CDR3 loop reads CASSPTTGVSEKLFF. For the CDR3, the DNA is TGCGCCAGCAGCCCTACCACAGGGGTTAGTGAAAAACTGTTTTTT.

This clone was recorded only once. This chain joins TRBV7-2 and TRBJ2-7; 14 nucleotides match TRBD2. V trimming: 5 bases; J trimming: 4 bases; junction bases outside the gene matches: 7. CDR1 is SGHTA and CDR2 is FQGNSA in the germline V gene. CDR3 size: 16 residues. The DNA of the CDR3 is TGTGCCAGCAGCCTTGGACTAGCGGGAGGTGTTTACGAGCAGTACTTC. Protein sequence: CASSLGLAGGVYEQYF.

This clone has a single count. The rearrangement joins TRBV2 to TRBJ1-1, with D possibly matching TRBD1 (6 bases). Trimming left V 6 bases short and J 1 base short, with 12 bases between. The germline CDR1 and CDR2 sequences are SNHLY and FYNNEI. This CDR3 is 14 amino acids long. The CDR3 DNA reads TGTGCCAGCAGGAGGGGGAGCACGAACACTGAAGCTTTCTTT. Translating gives CASRRGSTNTEAFF.